The 32 T cell receptor beta chains below come from one sample, sequenced in a study of OX40 agonist ivuxolimab in advanced cancers. Method: immunoSEQ multiplex PCR; TCRdb's copy keeps in-frame clones and lacks some. The sample yields about 68,000 clones, approximately 89% seen once. The sequencing used CD4+ or CD8+ T cells sorted from blood, collected in a trial of the OX40 agonist ivuxolimab. The receptor set was obtained from an adult with an advanced solid tumor such as melanoma, head and neck, liver or kidney cancer.

CDR3 in DNA: TGCGCCAGCAGACCACCGGGACAGCCCTACGAGCAGTACTTC. It is translated as CASRPPGQPYEQYF. V and J are TRBV5-1 and TRBJ2-7; 7 nucleotides align to TRBD1. The CDR3 covers 14 residues. CDR1 and CDR2 from the germline V gene are SGHRS and YFSETQ. V dropped 5 bases and J dropped 2; count of bases not matched to a gene: 7.

J is TRBJ2-7 and V is TRBV10-3, with a weak D call TRBD2 (5 bases). Between the trimmed V and J ends, which lost 2 bases and 2 bases, there was a span of 10 bases. The CDR3 contains 14 residues. Germline values: CDR1 ENHRY, CDR2 SYGVKD. The CDR3 nucleotides read TGTGCCATCAGTGAGAGAGGGAAACCCTACGAGCAGTACTTC. It translates to CAISERGKPYEQYF.

This clone was seen only a few times. V is TRBV7-9 and J is TRBJ2-2; the D is unclear. V lost 5 bases and J lost 4, with 5 bases in between. The CDR3 is 12 residues long. CDR1 is SEHNR and CDR2 is FQNEAQ in the germline V gene (reference sequence). CDR3 nucleotides: TGTGCCAGCAGCCCTTTCACCGGGGAGCTGTTTTTT. Protein: CASSPFTGELFF. The complete variable domain, with remaining parts taken from reference TRBV7-9 and TRBJ2-2, reads DTGVSQNPRHKITKRGQNVTFRCDPISEHNRLYWYRQTLGQGPEFLTYFQNEAQLEKSRLLSDRFSAERPKGSFSTLEIQRTEQGDSAMYLCASSPFTGELFFGEGSRLTVL.

The J gene is TRBJ1-1, the V gene TRBV25-1, with a weak D call TRBD1 (5 bases). The CDR3 has 13 amino acids. V lost 9 bases to trimming and J lost 6 bases, with 17 bases between them. Germline values: CDR1 MGHDK, CDR2 SYGVNS. The CDR3 here is CASTRGVGAEAFF. The CDR3 nucleotides read TGTGCCAGTACACGAGGGGTAGGAGCTGAAGCTTTCTTT.

The chain has TRBV18 and TRBJ1-6, with D uncertain. With 3 bases removed from V and 9 bases from J, the gap between germline ends came to 9 bases. CDR1 and CDR2 from the germline V gene are KGHSH and LQKENI. The CDR3 contains 13 residues. The CDR3 loop reads CASSPDMGSPLHF. In nucleotides, the CDR3 is TGTGCCAGCTCACCTGACATGGGTTCACCCCTCCACTTT.

This clone was observed a handful of times. The chain combines TRBV5-5 with TRBJ2-1; no clear D. Germline CDR1 reads SGHKS; CDR2 reads YYEKEE (reference sequence). The CDR3 is 14 amino acids. Trimming cost V 0 bases and J 5 bases, with 9 bases left between them. In DNA, the CDR3 is TGTGCCAGCAGCTTGGCCGGACGGGACAATGAGCAGTTCTTC. This translates into CASSLAGRDNEQFF.

The chain recombines TRBV14 with TRBJ2-7; no firm D call. CDR3 length: 12 amino acids. Trimming left V 4 bases short and J 3 bases short, with 7 bases between. Germline V lookup: CDR1 SGHDN, CDR2 FVKESK. This CDR3 reads CASSPSLYEQYF. DNA for the CDR3: TGTGCCAGCAGCCCCTCGCTCTACGAGCAGTACTTC.

The V and J genes are TRBV18 and TRBJ1-2, with D maybe TRBD1 (5 bases). V was shortened by 2 bases and J by 8 bases, with 12 bases between the two germline ends. From germline, CDR1 is KGHSH and CDR2 LQKENI. This CDR3 region has 13 residues. The CDR3 DNA sequence: TGTGCCAGCTCACCAGGGACTTCTTTAGGCTACACCTTC. Amino acid sequence: CASSPGTSLGYTF.

This clone has more than one count but fewer than ten. V and J are TRBV21-1 and TRBJ2-5. TRBV21-1 is reported as a pseudogene. The length of the CDR3 is 10 residues. CDR3 nucleotide sequence: TGTGCCAGCGGGGGAGAGACCCAGTACTTC. This gives the protein CASGGETQYF.

The chain has TRBV10-3 and TRBJ1-4; 8 nucleotides agree with TRBD1. Per the germline V gene, CDR1 is ENHRY and CDR2 is SYGVKD. Unmatched junction bases numbered 23, after V lost 10 bases and J lost 7 bases. CDR3 length: 18 amino acids. The CDR3 coding sequence is TGTGCCAGCAGGGATCGACAGCAGCCAGGGGGCGGTGGTGAAAAACTGTTTTTT. This gives the protein CASRDRQQPGGGGEKLFF.

J is TRBJ2-7 and V is TRBV5-6; no clear D gene. This CDR3 contains 13 residues. The V end lost 5 bases, the J end lost 3 bases, and 12 bases lay between the germline ends. Germline V gene sequence: CDR1 SGHDT, CDR2 YYEEEE. The CDR3 protein is CASSFGLDYEQYF. The CDR3 region has the DNA TGTGCCAGCAGTTTTGGATTAGACTACGAGCAGTACTTC.

This clone was observed a handful of times. The gene calls are TRBV5-6 and TRBJ1-4; TRBD1 matches at 7 bases. V trimming: 0 bases; J trimming: 6 bases; junction bases outside the gene matches: 5. Germline CDR1 reads SGHDT; CDR2 reads YYEEEE. This CDR3 contains 15 residues. In nucleotides, the CDR3 is TGTGCCAGCAGCTTGGGAGGGGGCTTGTATGAAAAACTGTTTTTT. Protein product: CASSLGGGLYEKLFF.

V gene TRBV5-1 combines with J gene TRBJ2-2; TRBD1 matches 7 bases. CDR3 length: 15 amino acids. The germline V gene encodes CDR1 SGHRS and CDR2 YFSETQ. With V trimmed by 4 bases and J by 1 base, 4 bases remained unmatched. CDR3 DNA sequence: TGCGCCAGCAGCCCCCGGGACAGGAACACCGGGGAGCTGTTTTTT. Its translation: CASSPRDRNTGELFF. Full variable domain (missing parts from reference TRBV5-1 and TRBJ2-2): KAGVTQTPRYLIKTRGQQVTLSCSPISGHRSVSWYQQTPGQGLQFLFEYFSETQRNKGNFPGRFSGRQFSNSRSEMNVSTLELGDSALYLCASSPRDRNTGELFFGEGSRLTVL.

The V and J genes are TRBV28 and TRBJ2-2; 11 nucleotides line up with TRBD1. The germline V gene has CDR1 MDHEN and CDR2 SYDVKM. Trimming cost V 4 bases and J 1 base; bases outside gene matches: 8. The CDR3 totals 18 residues. CDR3 region: CASSSPRDRGVNTGELFF. CDR3 in DNA: TGTGCCAGCAGTTCTCCCCGGGACAGGGGGGTGAACACCGGGGAGCTGTTTTTT.

The CDR3 sequence is CASSLDPHANTEAFF. DNA of the CDR3: TGTGCCAGCAGCTTAGATCCCCATGCGAACACTGAAGCTTTCTTT. The rearrangement joins TRBV7-8 to TRBJ1-1; D is ambiguous. Germline V gene lookup returns CDR1 SGHVS and CDR2 FQNEAQ. The germline V and J ends were trimmed by 1 base and 1 base, with 10 bases remaining between them. The CDR3 extends over 15 amino acids.

V usage is TRBV27 and J usage is TRBJ1-2, with 11 bases aligning to TRBD1. The length of the CDR3 is 16 residues. The germline gives CDR1 MNHEY, CDR2 SMNVEV (reference sequence). V was clipped by 6 bases and J by 8 bases; unmatched bases: 14. CDR3 in DNA: TGTGCCAGCAGGGACCATAGGGACAGGGGGGCTCGCGGCTACACCTTC. Translating gives CASRDHRDRGARGYTF.

V usage is TRBV7-6 and J usage is TRBJ2-3; TRBD2 matches 12 bases. The CDR3 runs to 15 residues. Germline-derived CDR1 and CDR2 are SGHVS and FNYEAQ. J lost 3 bases, V lost 5 bases, and 3 bases had no gene match. CDR3 sequence (DNA): TGTGCCAGCAGCAGGACTAGCGGGACTACAGATACGCAGTATTTT. Translation gives CASSRTSGTTDTQYF.

This clone qualifies as medium-sized. The rearrangement uses TRBV7-2 and TRBJ2-7, with TRBD1 identical over 7 bases. CDR3 length equals 13 residues. Germline V CDR1 and CDR2: SGHTA, FQGNSA. With V trimmed by 6 bases and J by 2 bases, 4 bases remained unmatched. CDR3 sequence reads: CASRPGTAYEQYF. CDR3 DNA sequence: TGTGCCAGCAGGCCCGGGACAGCCTACGAGCAGTACTTC.

The rearrangement joins TRBV5-1 to TRBJ2-3, with 9 bases lining up with TRBD1. Germline V gene data show CDR1 as SGHRS and CDR2 as YFSETQ. J gave up 0 bases and V 3 bases, and 11 bases lay outside the gene matches. This CDR3 has 18 amino acids. This CDR3 is CASSSRGKQGASTDTQYF. DNA for the CDR3: TGCGCCAGCAGCTCAAGGGGGAAACAGGGGGCGAGCACAGATACGCAGTATTTT.

The chain carries TRBV6-5 and TRBJ1-2; D unclear. The germline CDR1 and CDR2 sequences are MNHEY and SVGAGI. The germline V and J ends were trimmed by 2 bases and 6 bases, with 10 bases remaining between them. The CDR3 totals 13 residues. The DNA of the CDR3 is TGTGCCAGCAGTTACGAGAGGACGGATGGCTACACCTTC. It yields the protein CASSYERTDGYTF.

A remark on this clone: The germline gene is not matched at one end of the junction; a read error may be the cause. V gene TRBV5-1 combines with J gene TRBJ2-3; D is ambiguous. This CDR3 has 12 amino acids. Germline CDR1 reads SGHRS; CDR2 reads YFSETQ. In nucleotides, the CDR3 is TGCGCCAGCAGCTCCTTCACAGATACACAGTATTTT. Translation gives CASSSFTDTQYF.

The J gene is TRBJ2-5, the V gene TRBV5-1; possibly TRBD2 for D (6 bases). The DNA end is a closer match to TRBJ2-7, so the J assignment may be wrong. The CDR3 consists of 20 residues. Germline CDR1 reads SGHRS; CDR2 reads YFSETQ. CDR3: CASSSGLLGGSNRSSYEQYF. CDR3 nucleotides: TGCGCCAGCAGCTCAGGACTACTCGGAGGGTCTAACAGGAGCTCCTACGAGCAGTACTTC.

The chain carries TRBV27 and TRBJ2-3; 9 nucleotides align to TRBD2. The trim removed 5 bases at V and 0 bases at J, leaving 15 bases unmatched. The germline V gene has CDR1 MNHEY and CDR2 SMNVEV (reference sequence). The CDR3 totals 19 residues. CDR3 residues: CASSALSSGTPRSTDTQYF. CDR3 nucleotides: TGTGCCAGCAGTGCGCTTTCTAGCGGGACCCCCCGGAGCACAGATACGCAGTATTTT.

J is TRBJ1-1 and V is TRBV10-3; possible D gene TRBD1, 6 bases. The V gene's germline CDR1 is ENHRY and CDR2 SYGVKD. V was cut by 6 bases and J by 4 bases, with 9 bases left in between. This CDR3 region has 12 residues. CDR3 coding DNA: TGTGCCATCAGCAGGGGACGCACTGAAGCTTTCTTT. Its protein is CAISRGRTEAFF.

This clone showed up just a few times. The J gene is TRBJ1-5, the V gene TRBV29-1; no clear D gene. The CDR3 loop spans 14 amino acids. V was pared by 6 bases and J by 3 bases, with 15 bases between. Germline V lookup: CDR1 SQVTM, CDR2 ANQGSEA. The CDR3 sequence: CSVKDRSPNQPQHF. DNA of the CDR3: TGCAGCGTAAAAGATCGGTCCCCCAATCAGCCCCAGCATTTT.

The chain recombines TRBV5-1 with TRBJ1-1; unclear D gene. CDR1 SGHRS and CDR2 YFSETQ come from the germline V gene. The CDR3 loop spans 14 amino acids. Deletions cut 4 bases from V and 2 bases from J, with 12 bases between. As DNA, the CDR3 is TGCGCCAGCAGCCAGCAGGTGGGTAACACTGAAGCTTTCTTT. Its translation: CASSQQVGNTEAFF.

The rearrangement links TRBV7-2 to TRBJ2-5; perhaps TRBD2 as D (6 bases). V gave up 5 bases and J gave up 5 bases, with 12 bases separating them. The V gene's germline CDR1 is SGHTA and CDR2 FQGNSA. CDR3 length: 13 residues. The CDR3 DNA sequence: TGTGCCAGCAGCCGCCCGGGAGCGGAGACCCAGTACTTC. As protein: CASSRPGAETQYF.

The chain links TRBV28 to TRBJ2-7, with a possible D match to TRBD2 (6 bases). From germline, CDR1 is MDHEN and CDR2 SYDVKM. This CDR3 region has 16 residues. V was cut by 4 bases and J by 2 bases, with 18 bases left in between. DNA of the CDR3: TGTGCCAGCAGTTCCCCCGTGGATAGCGGAACCTACGAGCAGTACTTC. Encoded protein: CASSSPVDSGTYEQYF.

The chain couples TRBV11-2 to TRBJ1-4; D is possibly TRBD1 (5 bases). The CDR3 sequence is 14 residues long. Germline V gene data show CDR1 as SGHAT and CDR2 as FQNNGV. V lost 3 bases and J 8 bases, leaving 13 bases between the germline ends. CDR3 in DNA: TGTGCCAGCAGCTTCAGGGACGCCGGGGAAAAACTGTTTTTT. Protein: CASSFRDAGEKLFF.

The genes are TRBV7-2 and TRBJ2-2; weak D call: TRBD1 (5 bases). This CDR3 contains 14 residues. V was trimmed by 6 bases and J by 1 base, leaving 9 bases between them. Germline loops: CDR1 SGHTA, CDR2 FQGNSA. The CDR3 region is CASSIQVNTGELFF. The DNA of the CDR3 is TGTGCCAGCAGTATACAGGTGAACACCGGGGAGCTGTTTTTT.

In regard to this clone: The junction differs from germline at one of its ends, possibly a read error. The J gene is TRBJ1-2, the V gene TRBV30, with a weak D call TRBD1 (5 bases). This CDR3 comprises 14 residues. Germline CDR1 reads GTSNPN; CDR2 reads SVGIG (reference sequence). CDR3 coding DNA: TGTGCCTGGAGTTTGACAGTTGGGACCTATAGCTACACCTTC. This sequence encodes CAWSLTVGTYSYTF.

The chain uses TRBV5-6 and TRBJ1-3; TRBD1 matches at 7 bases. With V trimmed by 3 bases and J by 0 bases, 9 bases remained unmatched. The CDR3 is 17 amino acids. CDR1 and CDR2 from the germline V gene are SGHDT and YYEEEE. The CDR3 DNA sequence: TGTGCCAGCAGCTGGCGTCCGGGACAGAGCTCTGGAAACACCATATATTTT. Translating it yields CASSWRPGQSSGNTIYF.